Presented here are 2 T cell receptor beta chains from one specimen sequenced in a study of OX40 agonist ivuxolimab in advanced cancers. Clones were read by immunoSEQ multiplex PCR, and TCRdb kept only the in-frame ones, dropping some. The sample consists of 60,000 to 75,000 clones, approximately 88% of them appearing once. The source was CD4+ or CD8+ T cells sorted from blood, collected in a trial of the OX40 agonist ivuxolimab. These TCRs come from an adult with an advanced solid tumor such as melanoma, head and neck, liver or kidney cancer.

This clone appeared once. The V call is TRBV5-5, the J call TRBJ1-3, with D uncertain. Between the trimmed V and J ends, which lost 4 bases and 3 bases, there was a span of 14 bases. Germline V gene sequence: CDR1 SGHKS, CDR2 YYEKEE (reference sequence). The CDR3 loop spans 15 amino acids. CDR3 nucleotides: TGTGCCAGCAGCGGAGGACTGTCGGATGGAAACACCATATATTTT. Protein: CASSGGLSDGNTIYF. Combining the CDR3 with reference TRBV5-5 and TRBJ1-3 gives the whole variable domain DAGVTQSPTHLIKTRGQQVTLRCSPISGHKSVSWYQQVLGQGPQFIFQYYEKEERGRGNFPDRFSARQFPNYSSELNVNALLLGDSALYLCASSGGLSDGNTIYFGEGSWLTVV.

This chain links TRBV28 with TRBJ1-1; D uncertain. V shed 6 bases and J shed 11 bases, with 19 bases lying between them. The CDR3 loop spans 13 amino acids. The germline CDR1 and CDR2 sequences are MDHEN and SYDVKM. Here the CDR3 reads CASSPDGLFEAFF. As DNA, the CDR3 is TGTGCCAGCAGCCCGGACGGATTGTTTGAGGCTTTCTTT.